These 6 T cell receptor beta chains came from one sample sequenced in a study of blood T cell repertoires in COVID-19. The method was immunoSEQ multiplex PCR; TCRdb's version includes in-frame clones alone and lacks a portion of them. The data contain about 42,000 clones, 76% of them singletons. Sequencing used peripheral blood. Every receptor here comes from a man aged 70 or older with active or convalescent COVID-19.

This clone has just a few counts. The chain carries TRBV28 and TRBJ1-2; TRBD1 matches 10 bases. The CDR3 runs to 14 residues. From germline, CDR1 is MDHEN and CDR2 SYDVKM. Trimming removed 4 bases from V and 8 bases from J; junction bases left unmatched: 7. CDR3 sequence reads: CASSSGTGVGGYTF. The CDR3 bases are TGTGCCAGCAGTTCCGGGACAGGGGTCGGCGGCTACACCTTC.

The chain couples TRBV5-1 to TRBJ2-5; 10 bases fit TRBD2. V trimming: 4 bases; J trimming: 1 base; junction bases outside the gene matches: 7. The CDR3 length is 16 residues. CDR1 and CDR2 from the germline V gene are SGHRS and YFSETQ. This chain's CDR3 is CASSLAGDSSQETQYF. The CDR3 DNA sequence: TGCGCCAGCAGCCTAGCGGGGGACAGTTCCCAAGAGACCCAGTACTTC.

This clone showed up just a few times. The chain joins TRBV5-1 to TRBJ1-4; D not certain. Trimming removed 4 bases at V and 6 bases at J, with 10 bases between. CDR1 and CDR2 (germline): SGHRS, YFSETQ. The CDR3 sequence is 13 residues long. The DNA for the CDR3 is TGCGCCAGCAGCCCAGTCAGTGATGAAAAACTGTTTTTT. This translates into CASSPVSDEKLFF. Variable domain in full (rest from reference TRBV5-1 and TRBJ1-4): KAGVTQTPRYLIKTRGQQVTLSCSPISGHRSVSWYQQTPGQGLQFLFEYFSETQRNKGNFPGRFSGRQFSNSRSEMNVSTLELGDSALYLCASSPVSDEKLFFGSGTQLSVL.

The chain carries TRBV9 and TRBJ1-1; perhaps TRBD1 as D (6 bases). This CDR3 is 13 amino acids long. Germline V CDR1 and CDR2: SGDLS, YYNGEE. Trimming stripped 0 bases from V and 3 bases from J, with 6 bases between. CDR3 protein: CASSVGQDTEAFF. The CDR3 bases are TGTGCCAGCAGCGTAGGACAGGACACTGAAGCTTTCTTT.

The CDR3 coding sequence is TGTGCCATCAGGGGTAGCGGGGGGACAGATACGCAGTATTTT. The encoded protein is CAIRGSGGTDTQYF. This chain joins TRBV10-3 and TRBJ2-3, with 10 bases that match TRBD2. This CDR3 is built from 14 residues. Germline CDR1 and CDR2: ENHRY and SYGVKD. V dropped 6 bases and J dropped 3; count of bases not matched to a gene: 3.

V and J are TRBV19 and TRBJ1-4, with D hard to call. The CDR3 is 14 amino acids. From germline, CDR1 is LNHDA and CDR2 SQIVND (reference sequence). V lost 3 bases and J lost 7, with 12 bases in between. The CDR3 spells CASSIGSVGEKLFF. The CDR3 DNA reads TGTGCCAGTAGTATTGGGAGTGTAGGTGAAAAACTGTTTTTT.